Presented here are 21 T cell receptor beta chains from one specimen sequenced in a study of spatial heterogeneity in lung cancer. TCRdb re-derived calls from the 5' RACE reads in MiXCR, one entry per CDR3 protein. The data contain approximately 40,000 distinct CDR3 sequences, approximately 6.3% of them seen just once; the ten biggest clones take up around 42%. Described time point: sample taken at primary tumor resection. Sequenced material: PBMCs, taken at surgery. All receptors derive from a female donor with early-stage non-small cell lung cancer.

The chain joins TRBV6-5 to TRBJ2-1; D may be TRBD1 or TRBD2 (5 bases each). Trimming shortened V by 7 bases and J by 4 bases, and 17 bases separated the two germline ends. The CDR3 is made up of 15 amino acids. Germline CDR1 MNHEY, CDR2 SVGAGI. The CDR3 is CASIPPGARYNEQFF. The CDR3 coding sequence is TGTGCCAGCATCCCCCCCGGGGCGCGTTACAATGAGCAGTTCTTC.

This clonotype was observed many times. V is TRBV7-2 and J is TRBJ2-3; TRBD2 might be the D (6 bases). The CDR3 is made up of 15 amino acids. The germline V gene has CDR1 SGHTA and CDR2 FQGNSA. With 5 bases removed from V and 0 bases from J, the gap between germline ends came to 12 bases. In DNA, the CDR3 is TGTGCCAGCAGCCCGGACTACCTTAGCACAGATACGCAGTATTTT. This codes for CASSPDYLSTDTQYF.

This clonotype came up many times. V gene TRBV20-1 combines with J gene TRBJ1-1; D is ambiguous. The CDR3 extends over 14 amino acids. Germline-derived CDR1 and CDR2 are DFQATT and SNEGSKA (reference sequence). Trimming pared 1 base from V and 6 bases from J, leaving 15 bases between. CDR3 sequence (DNA): TGCAGTGCTAGAGGAGTCCGAGGCGAGCCTGAAGCTTTCTTT. This codes for CSARGVRGEPEAFF.

Notes on this clonotype: A clone one base away is much larger, so this may be a read error. The chain carries TRBV7-2 and TRBJ2-3, with unresolved D. Trimming cost V 3 bases and J 1 base, with 8 bases left between them. Germline CDR1 SGHTA, CDR2 FQGNSA. The CDR3 sequence is 14 residues long. This CDR3 is CASSFPTGTDTQYF. The CDR3 DNA sequence: TGTGCCAGCAGCTTCCCGACTGGCACAGATACGCAGTATTTT.

The chain has TRBV5-1 and TRBJ1-5, with a possible D match to TRBD1 (6 bases). V shed 0 bases and J shed 4 bases, with 8 bases lying between them. Germline V gene sequence: CDR1 SGHRS, CDR2 YFSETQ. The CDR3 totals 14 residues. The CDR3 DNA follows: TGCGCCAGCAGCTTGGGGACAGCTAATCAGCCCCAGCATTTT. Translated: CASSLGTANQPQHF.

This clonotype was seen ten or more times. This chain links TRBV4-1 with TRBJ2-1, with TRBD2 matching over 7 bases. The CDR3 has 19 residues. With V trimmed by 0 bases and J by 0 bases, 11 bases remained unmatched. Germline CDR1 reads MGHRA; CDR2 reads YSYEKL. CDR3 coding DNA: TGCGCCAGCAGCCAAGATCTATTTTTGGGGGGGAGCTCCTACAATGAGCAGTTCTTC. Amino acids: CASSQDLFLGGSSYNEQFF.

The V gene is TRBV13, the J gene TRBJ2-5; D unresolved. V lost 5 bases and J 2 bases, leaving 9 bases between the germline ends. Germline V gene data show CDR1 as PRHDT and CDR2 as FYEKMQ (reference sequence). The CDR3 is 13 amino acids. CDR3 sequence reads: CASSPRVQETQYF. The CDR3 region has the DNA TGTGCCAGCAGCCCCCGGGTACAAGAGACCCAGTACTTC.

The rearrangement uses TRBV5-1 and TRBJ2-3; 7 bases match TRBD2. The CDR3 contains 14 residues. Germline V gene lookup returns CDR1 SGHRS and CDR2 YFSETQ. V shed 7 bases, J shed 0 bases, and the junction held 5 bases outside the gene matches. DNA of the CDR3: TGCGCCAGCCATTTACTAGCGAGCACAGATACGCAGTATTTT. Translation gives CASHLLASTDTQYF. Complete variable domain (other parts from reference TRBV5-1 and TRBJ2-3): KAGVTQTPRYLIKTRGQQVTLSCSPISGHRSVSWYQQTPGQGLQFLFEYFSETQRNKGNFPGRFSGRQFSNSRSEMNVSTLELGDSALYLCASHLLASTDTQYFGPGTRLTVL.

There are a few counts of this clonotype. V is TRBV19 and J is TRBJ2-1, with 8 positions matching TRBD1. The germline CDR1 and CDR2 sequences are LNHDA and SQIVND (reference sequence). The CDR3 covers 15 residues. V shed 3 bases and J 5 bases; nucleotides not matched to a gene: 6. The CDR3 DNA is TGTGCCAGTAGTATGGCCGGACAGGGCCACAATGAGCAGTTCTTC. It translates to CASSMAGQGHNEQFF.

V usage is TRBV18 and J usage is TRBJ2-2; D possibly corresponds to TRBD1 (6 bases). From germline, CDR1 is KGHSH and CDR2 LQKENI. The CDR3 covers 17 residues. V was trimmed by 0 bases and J by 2 bases, leaving 13 bases between them. CDR3 protein: CASSPPGQGPNTGELFF. CDR3 nucleotides: TGTGCCAGCTCACCACCGGGGCAGGGGCCAAACACCGGGGAGCTGTTTTTT.

This clonotype occurred a few times. At one of its ends the junction is not consistent with the germline gene, which may arise from a read error. The chain employs TRBV9 and TRBJ2-3; D gene unclear. From germline, CDR1 is SGDLS and CDR2 YYNGEE. The CDR3 runs 11 residues. CDR3 region: CASSARGSVDF. Here the CDR3 DNA reads TGTGCCAGCAGCGCTCGAGGCAGCGTGGATTTT.

The chain combines TRBV6-2 or TRBV6-3 with TRBJ1-1; D is unclear. With 2 bases removed from V and 5 bases from J, the gap between germline ends came to 15 bases. CDR3 length: 15 amino acids. Per the germline V gene, CDR1 is MNHEY and CDR2 is SVGEGT. CDR3 sequence (DNA): TGTGCCAGCAGTTACCCCGCCGGAGGAGGAACTGAAGCTTTCTTT. Its translation is CASSYPAGGGTEAFF.

This clonotype was counted at least ten times. The chain is built from TRBV28 and TRBJ1-4, with TRBD1 as a possible D gene (5 bases). The CDR3 has 16 amino acids. The germline V gene has CDR1 MDHEN and CDR2 SYDVKM. V dropped 7 bases and J dropped 0 bases, with 15 bases sitting between them. CDR3 nucleotides: TGTGCCAGCACTCCCCTAGGGGTTGCAACTAATGAAAAACTGTTTTTT. It encodes CASTPLGVATNEKLFF.

The table lists this clonotype with many counts. The chain recombines TRBV4-1 with TRBJ2-1; 9 bases are shared with TRBD2. Germline assignment: CDR1 MGHRA and CDR2 YSYEKL. The CDR3 length is 20 residues. V shed 5 bases and J 0 bases; nucleotides not matched to a gene: 17. DNA for the CDR3: TGCGCCAGCAGCGACAAGGCAGAGGCGGGGGGGCTGAGCTCCTACAATGAGCAGTTCTTC. Its translation is CASSDKAEAGGLSSYNEQFF.

This clonotype has only a few counts. The genes are TRBV6-2 or TRBV6-3 and TRBJ2-2, with D possibly being TRBD2 (6 bases). Germline loops: CDR1 MNHEY, CDR2 SVGEGT. This CDR3 has 15 amino acids. The V end lost 6 bases, the J end lost 8 bases, and 19 bases lay between the germline ends. The CDR3 DNA reads TGTGCCAGCAGATCCGGGACTCGGGCTTTAGGGGAGCTGTTTTTT. The encoded protein is CASRSGTRALGELFF.

This clonotype was detected many times. This rearrangement joins TRBV3-1 to TRBJ2-3; the D call may be TRBD1 or TRBD2 (6 bases each). Germline V lookup: CDR1 LGHDT, CDR2 YNNKEL (reference sequence). This CDR3 contains 13 residues. With 4 bases removed from V and 4 bases from J, the gap between germline ends came to 9 bases. The CDR3 sequence: CASSLRGADTQYF. The CDR3 DNA is TGTGCCAGCAGCCTAAGGGGGGCAGATACGCAGTATTTT.

There are many counts of this clonotype. V gene TRBV29-1 combines with J gene TRBJ2-2; D perhaps matches TRBD1 (5 bases). The length of the CDR3 is 14 residues. With 3 bases removed from V and 3 bases from J, the gap between germline ends came to 11 bases. The germline V gene encodes CDR1 SQVTM and CDR2 ANQGSEA. CDR3 region: CSVEPQGYTGELFF. The DNA of the CDR3 is TGCAGCGTTGAGCCTCAGGGATACACCGGGGAGCTGTTTTTT.

The V gene is TRBV5-1, the J gene TRBJ2-3; D not certain. The V gene lost 2 bases and the J gene lost 3 bases, with 10 bases spanning the gap. CDR3 length: 14 residues. Germline-derived CDR1 and CDR2 are SGHRS and YFSETQ. The CDR3 sequence is CASSFDSLTDTQYF. CDR3 in DNA: TGCGCCAGCAGCTTCGACTCCCTTACAGATACGCAGTATTTT.

This clonotype has a count of ten or more. This chain links TRBV6-1 with TRBJ2-1, with 7 bases fitting TRBD1. V was pared by 5 bases and J by 0 bases, with 1 base of the junction left unmatched. The CDR3 extends over 14 amino acids. Germline CDR1 and CDR2: MNHNS and SASEGT. The CDR3 spells CASSRTGSYNEQFF. CDR3 sequence (DNA): TGTGCCAGCAGTCGGACAGGCTCCTACAATGAGCAGTTCTTC.

This clonotype was observed at least ten times. V and J are TRBV7-2 and TRBJ1-6, with D uncertain. The CDR3 is 14 amino acids. The ends were cut back, 7 bases at V and 9 bases at J, with 16 bases in the middle. Germline values: CDR1 SGHTA, CDR2 FQGNSA. The CDR3: CASTPRPDGSPLHF. As DNA, the CDR3 is TGTGCCAGCACCCCCAGACCCGACGGTTCACCCCTCCACTTT.

This clonotype has ten or more counts. J is TRBJ2-3 and V is TRBV6-6; 16 nucleotides line up with TRBD2. The germline gives CDR1 MNHNY, CDR2 SVGAGI (reference sequence). The CDR3 spans 16 residues. V was clipped by 7 bases and J by 5 bases; unmatched bases: 6. The CDR3 region has the DNA TGTGCCAGCACCGGGACTAGCGGGGGGGAGATAGATACGCAGTATTTT. Its translation: CASTGTSGGEIDTQYF.